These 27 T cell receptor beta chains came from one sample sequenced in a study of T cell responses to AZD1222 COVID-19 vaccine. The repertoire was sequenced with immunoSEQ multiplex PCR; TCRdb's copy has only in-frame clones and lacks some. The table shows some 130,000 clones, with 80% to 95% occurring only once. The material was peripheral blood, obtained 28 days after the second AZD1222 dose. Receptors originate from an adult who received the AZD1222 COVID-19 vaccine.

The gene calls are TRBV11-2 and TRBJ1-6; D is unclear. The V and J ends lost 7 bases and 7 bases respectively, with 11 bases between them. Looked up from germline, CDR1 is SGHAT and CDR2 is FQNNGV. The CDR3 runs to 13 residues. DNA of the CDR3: TGTGCCAGCACACCTGGAGAAAATTCACCCCTCCACTTT. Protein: CASTPGENSPLHF. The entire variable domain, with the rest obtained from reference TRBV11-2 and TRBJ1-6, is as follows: EAGVAQSPRYKIIEKRQSVAFWCNPISGHATLYWYQQILGQGPKLLIQFQNNGVVDDSQLPKDRFSAERLKGVDSTLKIQPAKLEDSAVYLCASTPGENSPLHFGNGTRLTVT.

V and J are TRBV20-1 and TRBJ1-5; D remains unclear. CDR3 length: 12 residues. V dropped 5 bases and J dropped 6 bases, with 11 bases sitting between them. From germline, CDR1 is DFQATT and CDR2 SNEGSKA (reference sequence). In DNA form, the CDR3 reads TGCAGTGCTTGTGCGTTTGGTCAGCCCCAGCATTTT. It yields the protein CSACAFGQPQHF.

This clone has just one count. For the CDR3, the DNA is TGTGCCTGGAGTGTTTTCGGCTCTTACCAAGAGACCCAGTACTTC. Protein: CAWSVFGSYQETQYF. The chain joins TRBV30 to TRBJ2-5; no clear D gene. The CDR3 runs to 15 residues. The V gene's germline CDR1 is GTSNPN and CDR2 SVGIG (reference sequence). The germline V and J ends were trimmed by 0 bases and 0 bases, with 11 bases remaining between them.

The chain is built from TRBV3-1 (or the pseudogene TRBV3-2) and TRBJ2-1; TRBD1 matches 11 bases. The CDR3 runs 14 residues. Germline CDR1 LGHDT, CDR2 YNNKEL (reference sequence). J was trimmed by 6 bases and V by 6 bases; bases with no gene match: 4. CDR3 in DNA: TGTGCCAGCAGGACCGGGACAGGGGGCAATGAGCAGTTCTTC. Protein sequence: CASRTGTGGNEQFF.

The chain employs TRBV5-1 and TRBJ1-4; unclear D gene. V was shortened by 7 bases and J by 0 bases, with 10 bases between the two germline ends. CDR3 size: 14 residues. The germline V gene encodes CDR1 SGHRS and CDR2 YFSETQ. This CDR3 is CASAPLATNEKLFF. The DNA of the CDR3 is TGCGCCAGCGCTCCCCTTGCAACTAATGAAAAACTGTTTTTT. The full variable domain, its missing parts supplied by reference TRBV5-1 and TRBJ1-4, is KAGVTQTPRYLIKTRGQQVTLSCSPISGHRSVSWYQQTPGQGLQFLFEYFSETQRNKGNFPGRFSGRQFSNSRSEMNVSTLELGDSALYLCASAPLATNEKLFFGSGTQLSVL.

CDR3 nucleotide sequence: TGTGCCAGCAGCCCAGGGGGCAACACTGAAGCTTTCTTT. It specifies CASSPGGNTEAFF. The rearrangement joins TRBV9 to TRBJ1-1, with 8 bases aligning to TRBD1. The germline V gene encodes CDR1 SGDLS and CDR2 YYNGEE. J gave up 2 bases and V 4 bases, and 1 base lay outside the gene matches. The CDR3 extends over 13 amino acids. Using reference TRBV9 and TRBJ1-1 for the parts outside the CDR3, the full variable domain is DSGVTQTPKHLITATGQRVTLRCSPRSGDLSVYWYQQSLDQGLQFLIQYYNGEERAKGNILERFSAQQFPDLHSELNLSSLELGDSALYFCASSPGGNTEAFFGQGTRLTVV.

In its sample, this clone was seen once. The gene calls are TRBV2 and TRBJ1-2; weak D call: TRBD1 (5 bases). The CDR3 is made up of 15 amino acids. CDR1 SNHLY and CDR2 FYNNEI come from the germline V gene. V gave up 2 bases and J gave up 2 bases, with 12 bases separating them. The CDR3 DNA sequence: TGTGCCAGCAGTGAATATACAGGCCTAAACTATGGCTACACCTTC. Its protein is CASSEYTGLNYGYTF.

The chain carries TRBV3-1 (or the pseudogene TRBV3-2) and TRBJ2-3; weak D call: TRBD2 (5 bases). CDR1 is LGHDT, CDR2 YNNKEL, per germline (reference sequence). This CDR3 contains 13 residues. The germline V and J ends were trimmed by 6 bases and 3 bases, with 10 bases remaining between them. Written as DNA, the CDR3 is TGTGCCAGCAGTCCCTCGGGGACAGATACGCAGTATTTT. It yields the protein CASSPSGTDTQYF.

CDR3 protein: CASSMGSRGRNEQFF. CDR3 nucleotides: TGTGCCAGTAGTATGGGAAGCAGGGGGAGGAATGAGCAGTTCTTC. The chain couples TRBV19 to TRBJ2-1, with D possibly matching TRBD1 (7 bases). The V end was cut by 3 bases, the J end by 7 bases, with 16 bases between. The germline gives CDR1 LNHDA, CDR2 SQIVND (reference sequence). The CDR3 is 15 amino acids. Full variable domain (missing parts from reference TRBV19 and TRBJ2-1): DGGITQSPKYLFRKEGQNVTLSCEQNLNHDAMYWYRQDPGQGLRLIYYSQIVNDFQKGDIAEGYSVSREKKESFPLTVTSAQKNPTAFYLCASSMGSRGRNEQFFGPGTRLTVL.

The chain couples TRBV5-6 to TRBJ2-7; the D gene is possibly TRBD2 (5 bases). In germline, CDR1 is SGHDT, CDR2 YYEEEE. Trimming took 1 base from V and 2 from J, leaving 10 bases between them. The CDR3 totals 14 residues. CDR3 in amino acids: CASSLIAGAYEQYF. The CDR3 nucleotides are TGTGCCAGCAGCTTGATTGCGGGCGCCTACGAGCAGTACTTC.

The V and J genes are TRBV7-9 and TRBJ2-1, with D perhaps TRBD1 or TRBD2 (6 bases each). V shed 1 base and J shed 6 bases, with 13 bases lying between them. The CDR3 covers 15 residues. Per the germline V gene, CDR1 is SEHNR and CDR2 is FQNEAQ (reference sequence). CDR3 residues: CASSLVSGDSNEQFF. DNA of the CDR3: TGTGCCAGCAGCTTAGTATCAGGGGACTCCAATGAGCAGTTCTTC.

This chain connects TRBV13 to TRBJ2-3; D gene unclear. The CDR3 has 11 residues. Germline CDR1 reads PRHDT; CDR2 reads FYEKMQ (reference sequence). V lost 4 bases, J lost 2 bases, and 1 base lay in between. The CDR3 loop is CASSYTDTQYF. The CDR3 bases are TGTGCCAGCAGCTACACAGATACGCAGTATTTT. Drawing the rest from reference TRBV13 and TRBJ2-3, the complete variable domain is AAGVIQSPRHLIKEKRETATLKCYPIPRHDTVYWYQQGPGQDPQFLISFYEKMQSDKGSIPDRFSAQQFSDYHSELNMSSLELGDSALYFCASSYTDTQYFGPGTRLTVL.

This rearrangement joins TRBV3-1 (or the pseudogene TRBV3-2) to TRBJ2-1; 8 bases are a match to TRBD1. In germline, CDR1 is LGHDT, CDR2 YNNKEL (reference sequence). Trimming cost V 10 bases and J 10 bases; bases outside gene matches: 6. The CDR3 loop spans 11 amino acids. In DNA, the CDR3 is TGTGCCATATCAGGGGGCGCGGAGCAGTTCTTC. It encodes CAISGGAEQFF.

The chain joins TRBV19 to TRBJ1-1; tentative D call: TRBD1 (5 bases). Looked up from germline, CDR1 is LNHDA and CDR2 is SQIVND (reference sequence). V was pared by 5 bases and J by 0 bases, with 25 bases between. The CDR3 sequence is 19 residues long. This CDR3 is CASSFFASGGADMNTEAFF. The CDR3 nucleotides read TGTGCCAGTAGTTTCTTCGCCTCGGGCGGGGCCGACATGAACACTGAAGCTTTCTTT. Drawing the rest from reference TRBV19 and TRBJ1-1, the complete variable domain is DGGITQSPKYLFRKEGQNVTLSCEQNLNHDAMYWYRQDPGQGLRLIYYSQIVNDFQKGDIAEGYSVSREKKESFPLTVTSAQKNPTAFYLCASSFFASGGADMNTEAFFGQGTRLTVV.

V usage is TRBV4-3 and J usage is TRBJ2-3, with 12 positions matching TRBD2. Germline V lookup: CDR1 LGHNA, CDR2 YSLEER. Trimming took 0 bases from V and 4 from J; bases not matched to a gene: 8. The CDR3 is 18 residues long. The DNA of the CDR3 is TGCGCCAGCAGCCAAGATTCCCCTAGCGGGGGGGCCTCAGATACGCAGTATTTT. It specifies CASSQDSPSGGASDTQYF.

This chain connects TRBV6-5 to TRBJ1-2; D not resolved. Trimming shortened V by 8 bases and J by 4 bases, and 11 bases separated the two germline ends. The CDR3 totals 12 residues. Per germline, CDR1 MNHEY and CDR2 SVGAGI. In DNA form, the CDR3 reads TGTGCCAGCCTTACAATCGGCTATGGCTACACCTTC. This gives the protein CASLTIGYGYTF.

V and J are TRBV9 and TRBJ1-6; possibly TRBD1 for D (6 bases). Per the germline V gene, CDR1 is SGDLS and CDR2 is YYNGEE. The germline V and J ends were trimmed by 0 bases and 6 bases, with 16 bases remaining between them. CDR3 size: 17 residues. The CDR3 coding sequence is TGTGCCAGCAGCGTAGGTGGTCGCAGGGGTTTTAATTCACCCCTCCACTTT. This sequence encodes CASSVGGRRGFNSPLHF.

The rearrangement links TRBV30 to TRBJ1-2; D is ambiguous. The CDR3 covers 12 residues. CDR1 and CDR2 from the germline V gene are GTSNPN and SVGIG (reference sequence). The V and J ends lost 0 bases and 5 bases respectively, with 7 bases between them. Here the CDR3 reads CAWSVGGYGYTF. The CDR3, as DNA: TGTGCCTGGAGTGTCGGAGGATATGGCTACACCTTC.

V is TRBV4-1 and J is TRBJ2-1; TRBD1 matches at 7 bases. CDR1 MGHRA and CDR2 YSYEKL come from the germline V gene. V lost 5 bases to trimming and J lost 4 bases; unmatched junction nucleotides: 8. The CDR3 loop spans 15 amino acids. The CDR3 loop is CASSEAGTVYNEQFF. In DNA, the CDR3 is TGCGCCAGCAGCGAGGCCGGGACAGTTTACAATGAGCAGTTCTTC.

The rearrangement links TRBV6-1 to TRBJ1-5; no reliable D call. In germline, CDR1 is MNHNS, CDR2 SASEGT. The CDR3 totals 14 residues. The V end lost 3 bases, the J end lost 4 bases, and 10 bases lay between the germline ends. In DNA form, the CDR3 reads TGTGCCAGCAGTGATTCCTTCCCAAATCAGCCCCAGCATTTT. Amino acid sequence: CASSDSFPNQPQHF.

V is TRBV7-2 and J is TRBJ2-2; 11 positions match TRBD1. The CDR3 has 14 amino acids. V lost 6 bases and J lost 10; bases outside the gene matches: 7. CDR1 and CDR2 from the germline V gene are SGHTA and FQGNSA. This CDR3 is CASRRTGGFVELFF. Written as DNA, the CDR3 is TGTGCCAGCAGACGGACAGGGGGCTTCGTGGAGCTGTTTTTT.

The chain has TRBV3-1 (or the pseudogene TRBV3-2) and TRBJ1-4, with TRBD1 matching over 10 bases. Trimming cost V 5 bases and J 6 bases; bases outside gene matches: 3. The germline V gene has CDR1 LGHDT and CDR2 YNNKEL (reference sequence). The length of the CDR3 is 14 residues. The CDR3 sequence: CASSSGTGDEKLFF. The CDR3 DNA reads TGTGCCAGCAGCTCCGGGACAGGGGATGAAAAACTGTTTTTT.

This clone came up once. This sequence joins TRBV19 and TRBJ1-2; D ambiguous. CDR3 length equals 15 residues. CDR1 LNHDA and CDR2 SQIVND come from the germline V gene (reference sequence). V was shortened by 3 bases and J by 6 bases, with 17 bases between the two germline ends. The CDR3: CASSMMRKVGDGYTF. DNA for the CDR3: TGTGCCAGTAGTATGATGAGGAAGGTTGGGGATGGCTACACCTTC.

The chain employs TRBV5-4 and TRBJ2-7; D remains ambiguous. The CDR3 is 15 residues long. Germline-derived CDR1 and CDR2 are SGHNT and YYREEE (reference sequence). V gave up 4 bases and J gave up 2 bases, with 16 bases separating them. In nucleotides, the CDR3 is TGTGCCAGCAGCACCGGACCTACCTCCACCTACGAGCAGTACTTC. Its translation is CASSTGPTSTYEQYF.

CDR3 DNA: TGTGCCAGCAGTGAAGACAGGCGCTCTCTGCCACCCCTCCACTTT. Protein product: CASSEDRRSLPPLHF. The V gene is TRBV2, the J gene TRBJ1-6; possible D gene TRBD1, 5 bases. From germline, CDR1 is SNHLY and CDR2 FYNNEI. Trimming stripped 1 base from V and 11 bases from J, with 15 bases between. The CDR3 contains 15 residues.

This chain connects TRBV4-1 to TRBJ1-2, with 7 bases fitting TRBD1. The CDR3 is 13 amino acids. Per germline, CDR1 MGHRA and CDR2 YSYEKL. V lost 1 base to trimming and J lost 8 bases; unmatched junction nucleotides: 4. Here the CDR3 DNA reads TGCGCCAGCAGCCAAGTGAACAGGGGAGGCTACACCTTC. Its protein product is CASSQVNRGGYTF.

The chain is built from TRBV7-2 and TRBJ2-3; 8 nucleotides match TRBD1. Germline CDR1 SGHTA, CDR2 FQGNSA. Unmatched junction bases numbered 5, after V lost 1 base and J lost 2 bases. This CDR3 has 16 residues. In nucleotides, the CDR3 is TGTGCCAGCAGCTTAGACAGGGGGATACACACAGATACGCAGTATTTT. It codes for CASSLDRGIHTDTQYF.